The clone carrying this TCR beta chain was recorded a few times. Its specificity is unknown. MiXCR, run by TCRdb on the 5' RACE reads, gives a single entry per CDR3 protein. The sample carries about half a million distinct CDR3 sequences, approximately 18% recorded once. The sample originates from a study of T-cell memory formation after mild COVID-19. The wider study: Largely, TCR clusters stayed within a single donor.

Regarding the study as a whole: Day 15 to 85 contracting clones showed balanced CD4/CD8; day 15 to 37 expanders favored CD4+.

The CDR3 is 16 amino acids. CDR1 is MGHRA and CDR2 is YSYEKL in the germline V gene. Trimming left V 1 base short and J 1 base short, with 11 bases between. The chain uses TRBV4-1 and TRBJ1-5, with D hard to call. Sequenced sample: PBMCs or a T cell subset sorted from them (not recorded which). The receptor was derived from an adult woman who had mild COVID-19 (a few samples of this study predate the infection). Cell type and time point are not known. The DNA for the CDR3 is TGCGCCAGCAGCCAAGTGTATACGGCGAGCAATCAGCCCCAGCATTTT. Its translation: CASSQVYTASNQPQHF.